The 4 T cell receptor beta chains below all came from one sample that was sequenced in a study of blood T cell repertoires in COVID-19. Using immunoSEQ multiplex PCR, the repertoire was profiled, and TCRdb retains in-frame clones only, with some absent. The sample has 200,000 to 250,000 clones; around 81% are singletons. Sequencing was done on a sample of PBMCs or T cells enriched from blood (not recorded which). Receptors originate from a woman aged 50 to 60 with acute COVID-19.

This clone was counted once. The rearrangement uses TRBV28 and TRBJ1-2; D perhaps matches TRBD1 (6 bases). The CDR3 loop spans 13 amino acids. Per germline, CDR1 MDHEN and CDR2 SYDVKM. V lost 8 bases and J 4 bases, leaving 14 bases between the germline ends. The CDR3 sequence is CASVRDRSYGYTF. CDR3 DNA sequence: TGTGCCAGCGTACGAGACAGGTCCTATGGCTACACCTTC.

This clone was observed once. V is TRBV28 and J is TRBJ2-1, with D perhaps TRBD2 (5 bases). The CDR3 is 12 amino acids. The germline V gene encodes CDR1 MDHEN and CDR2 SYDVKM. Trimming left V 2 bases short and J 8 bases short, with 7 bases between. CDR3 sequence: CASSLLAYEQFF. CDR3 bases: TGTGCCAGCAGTTTACTAGCTTATGAGCAGTTCTTC.

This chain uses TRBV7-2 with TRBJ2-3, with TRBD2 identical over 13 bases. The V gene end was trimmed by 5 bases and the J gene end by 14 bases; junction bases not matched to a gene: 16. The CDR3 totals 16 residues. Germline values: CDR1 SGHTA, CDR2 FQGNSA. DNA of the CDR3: TGTGCCAGCAGCCCAGGGGGACGGACTAGCGGGGGACGCGGGTATTTT. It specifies CASSPGGRTSGGRGYF. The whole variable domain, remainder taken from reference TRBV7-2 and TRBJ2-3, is GAGVSQSPSNKVTEKGKDVELRCDPISGHTALYWYRQSLGQGLEFLIYFQGNSAPDKSGLPSDRFSAERTGGSVSTLTIQRTQQEDSAVYLCASSPGGRTSGGRGYFGPGTRLTVL.

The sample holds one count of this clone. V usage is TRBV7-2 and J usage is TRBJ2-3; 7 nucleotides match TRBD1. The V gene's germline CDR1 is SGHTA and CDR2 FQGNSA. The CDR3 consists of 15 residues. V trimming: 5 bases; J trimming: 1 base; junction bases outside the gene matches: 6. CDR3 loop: CASSNRDRRTDTQYF. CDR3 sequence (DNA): TGTGCCAGCAGCAACCGGGACAGACGCACAGATACGCAGTATTTT.